A single TCR beta chain is shown here with its context. The data were taken from a study of blood T cell repertoires in COVID-19. Looking at the study overall: Sites in the United States, Italy and Spain provided acute and convalescent COVID-19 samples. Nucleic acid was either cDNA or gDNA, and it came from T cells, B-cell-depleted T cells, or PBMCs.

How the authors handled the data: Amplified reference gene primers provided the basis for estimating nucleated cell counts. Generated by immunoSEQ multiplex PCR, the TCRdb table keeps only in-frame clones and is missing some. That table is the source of V, J and clone size, and D and trimming were worked out from the DNA. This table holds 190,000 or so clones, around 87% found once. The junction had 4 bases not matched to a gene; V was cut back by 7 bases and J by 5 bases. The CDR3 spans 13 residues. The gene calls are TRBV12-3 or TRBV12-4 and TRBJ2-7; TRBD1 matches 11 bases. Specimen: peripheral blood. The sequence came from a man aged 35-49 years with active or convalescent COVID-19. The CDR3 DNA follows: TGTGCCAGCACCAAGGGACAGGGGGACGAGCAGTACTTC. The encoded protein is CASTKGQGDEQYF.